This TCR beta chain was recovered during a study of cytomegalovirus exposure and HLA in healthy donors. Overall study context: The platform used for the 120 or so validation repertoires matched that of the 666 first-cohort repertoires, a later analysis reported. Findings and limits, study-wide: Cytomegalovirus-associated TCR beta chains were listed, numbering 150 to 200.

From germline, CDR1 is SGHRS and CDR2 YFSETQ. V was shortened by 0 bases and J by 7 bases, with 22 bases between the two germline ends. The CDR3 loop spans 17 amino acids. Data came from immunoSEQ multiplex PCR; TCRdb stores just in-frame clones and leaves some out. The data show 80,000 to 90,000 clones, 96% seen once. Separate from the approximately 730-subject first cohort, the roughly 120-subject validation cohort was the one that the donors belonged to. With respect to this clone: What it binds is unknown.

The gene calls are TRBV5-1 and TRBJ2-5, with D maybe TRBD2 (7 bases). This TCR was recovered from a man between 18 and 35 years old in good health and CMV-seronegative. Sample: PBMCs. The CDR3 nucleotides are TGCGCCAGCAGCTTGGTCGGCGGGGGCAGACCACCGGGGACCCAGTACTTC. This gives the protein CASSLVGGGRPPGTQYF.